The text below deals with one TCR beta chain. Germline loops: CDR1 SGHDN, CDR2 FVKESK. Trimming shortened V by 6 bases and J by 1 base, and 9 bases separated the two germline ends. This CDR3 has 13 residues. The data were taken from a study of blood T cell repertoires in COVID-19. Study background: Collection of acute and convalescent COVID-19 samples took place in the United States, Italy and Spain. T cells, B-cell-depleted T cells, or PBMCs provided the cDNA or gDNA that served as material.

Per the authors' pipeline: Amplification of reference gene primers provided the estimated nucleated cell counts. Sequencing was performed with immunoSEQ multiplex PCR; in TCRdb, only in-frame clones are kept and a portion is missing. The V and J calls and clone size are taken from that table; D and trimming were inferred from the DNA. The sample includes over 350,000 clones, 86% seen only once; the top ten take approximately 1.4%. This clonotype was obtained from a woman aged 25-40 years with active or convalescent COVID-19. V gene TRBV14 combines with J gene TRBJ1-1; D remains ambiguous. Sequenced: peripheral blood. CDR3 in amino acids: CASRLEWNTEAFF. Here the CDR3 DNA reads TGTGCCAGCAGATTGGAGTGGAACACTGAAGCTTTCTTT.